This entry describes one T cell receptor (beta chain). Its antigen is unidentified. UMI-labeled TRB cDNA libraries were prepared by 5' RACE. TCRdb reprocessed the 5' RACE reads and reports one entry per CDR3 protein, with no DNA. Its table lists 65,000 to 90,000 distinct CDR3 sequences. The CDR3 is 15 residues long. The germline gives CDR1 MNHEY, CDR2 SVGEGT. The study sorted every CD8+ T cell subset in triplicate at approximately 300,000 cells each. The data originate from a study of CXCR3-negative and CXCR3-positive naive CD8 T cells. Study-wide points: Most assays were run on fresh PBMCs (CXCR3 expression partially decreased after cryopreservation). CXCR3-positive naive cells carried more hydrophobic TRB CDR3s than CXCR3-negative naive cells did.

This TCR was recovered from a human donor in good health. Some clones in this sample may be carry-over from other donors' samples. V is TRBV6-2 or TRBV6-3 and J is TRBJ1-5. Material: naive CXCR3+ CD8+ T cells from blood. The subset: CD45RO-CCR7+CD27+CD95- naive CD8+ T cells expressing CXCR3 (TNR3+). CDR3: CASSSSGNSNQPQHF.